This entry lists 3 T cell receptor beta chains sequenced from one sample in a study of T cells after yellow fever vaccination (dated by TCRdb to the late 2010s). This sample's treatment or condition label indicates: live attenuated yellow fever vaccine strain. The method was 5' RACE. For sequencing, an Illumina HiSeq 2500 was employed. TCRdb cleaned the public reads at Q25 with fastp, built clones with MiXCR and kept in-frame beta chains. Every entry covers one CDR3 protein and lists the most common genes and DNA from its rows. Here the sample has approximately 70,000 distinct CDR3 sequences; just over 6.5% occur a single time. Clones ranked in the top ten supply around a third of the sample. Specimen: CD8+ T cells sorted from PBMCs, collected around 45 days after the first yellow fever vaccination. The receptors were gathered from a man younger than 30 who received the YFV17D yellow fever vaccine.

This clonotype was seen many times. The chain links TRBV7-9 to TRBJ2-4, with a weak D call TRBD2 (5 bases). CDR1 and CDR2 (germline): SEHNR, FQNEAQ (reference sequence). Trimming removed 5 bases at V and 11 bases at J, with 16 bases between. There are 13 residues in the CDR3. CDR3 amino acids: CASSRPSTRVQYF. DNA for the CDR3: TGTGCCAGCAGCCGCCCGAGCACGAGGGTTCAGTACTTC.

This clonotype was seen at least ten times. This sequence joins TRBV3-1 and TRBJ2-5; 15 bases are a match to TRBD2. The CDR3 loop spans 17 amino acids. Germline loops: CDR1 LGHDT, CDR2 YNNKEL (reference sequence). The V gene end was trimmed by 1 base and the J gene end by 5 bases; junction bases not matched to a gene: 5. The chain's CDR3 is CASSQGGTSGGLETQYF. The CDR3 nucleotides are TGTGCCAGCAGCCAAGGCGGGACTAGCGGGGGGTTGGAGACCCAGTACTTC.

This clonotype was detected a few times. This sequence joins TRBV12-3 or TRBV12-4 and TRBJ1-2; 7 nucleotides match TRBD1. V shed 6 bases and J 5 bases; nucleotides not matched to a gene: 15. CDR3 length equals 16 residues. CDR3 protein: CASRADGQATDYGYTF. The CDR3 region has the DNA TGTGCCAGCAGGGCCGATGGACAGGCCACAGATTATGGCTACACCTTC.